This T cell receptor (beta chain) was sequenced in a study of early T cells in non-severe SARS-CoV-2 infection. The overall study: Sequencing of unsorted whole blood was done on bulk RNA, leaving chains unpaired.

CDR1 is MDHEN and CDR2 is SYDVKM in the germline V gene. There are 17 residues in the CDR3. V lost 6 bases, J lost 3 bases, and 16 bases stayed unmatched. Turning to this clonotype: Its antigen is not known.

Individual cDNA molecules were tagged with unique molecular identifiers. TCRdb used MiXCR to reprocess the 5' RACE reads, holding one entry per CDR3 protein. There are about 53,000 distinct CDR3 sequences in the sample; approximately 12% occur only once, and around 2.5% lies in the top ten. Regarding the study as a whole: Matching with VDJdb favored anti-spike CD8 responses (missing private and CD4 specificities).

The sample here was whole blood, taken at baseline. The chain recombines TRBV28 with TRBJ2-5, with TRBD2 matching over 7 bases. This clonotype originated in an adult who was a healthcare worker with PCR-confirmed SARS-CoV-2 infection or an uninfected control (not recorded which). The CDR3 sequence: CASSRFLGAGVEETQYF. CDR3 nucleotides: TGTGCCAGCAGCCGATTCCTCGGGGCGGGAGTAGAAGAGACCCAGTACTTC.